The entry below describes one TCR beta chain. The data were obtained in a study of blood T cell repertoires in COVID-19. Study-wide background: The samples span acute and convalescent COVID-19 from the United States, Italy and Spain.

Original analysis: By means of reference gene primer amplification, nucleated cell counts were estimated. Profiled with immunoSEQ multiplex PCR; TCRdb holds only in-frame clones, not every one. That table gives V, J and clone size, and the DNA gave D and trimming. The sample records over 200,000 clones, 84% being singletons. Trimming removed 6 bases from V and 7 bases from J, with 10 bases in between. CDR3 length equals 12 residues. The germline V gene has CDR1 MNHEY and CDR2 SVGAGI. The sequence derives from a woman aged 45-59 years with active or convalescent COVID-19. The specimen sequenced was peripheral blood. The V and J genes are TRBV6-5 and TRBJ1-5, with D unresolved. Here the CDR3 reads CASRFRGQPQHF. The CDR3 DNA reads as TGTGCCAGCAGATTCCGGGGACAGCCCCAGCATTTT.